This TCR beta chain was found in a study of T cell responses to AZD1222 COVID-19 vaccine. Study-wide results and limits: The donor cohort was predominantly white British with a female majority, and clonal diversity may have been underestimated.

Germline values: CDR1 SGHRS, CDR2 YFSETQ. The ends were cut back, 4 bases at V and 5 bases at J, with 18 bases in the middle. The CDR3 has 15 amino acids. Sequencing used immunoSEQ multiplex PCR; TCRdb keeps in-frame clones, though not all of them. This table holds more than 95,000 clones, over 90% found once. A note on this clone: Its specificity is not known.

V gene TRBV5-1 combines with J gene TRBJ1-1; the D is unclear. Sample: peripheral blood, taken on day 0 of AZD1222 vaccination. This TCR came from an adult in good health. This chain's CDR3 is CASSPNPEAGTEAFF. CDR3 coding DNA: TGCGCCAGCAGCCCGAACCCAGAGGCGGGAACTGAAGCTTTCTTT. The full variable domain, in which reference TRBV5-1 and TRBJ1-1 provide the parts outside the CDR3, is KAGVTQTPRYLIKTRGQQVTLSCSPISGHRSVSWYQQTPGQGLQFLFEYFSETQRNKGNFPGRFSGRQFSNSRSEMNVSTLELGDSALYLCASSPNPEAGTEAFFGQGTRLTVV.